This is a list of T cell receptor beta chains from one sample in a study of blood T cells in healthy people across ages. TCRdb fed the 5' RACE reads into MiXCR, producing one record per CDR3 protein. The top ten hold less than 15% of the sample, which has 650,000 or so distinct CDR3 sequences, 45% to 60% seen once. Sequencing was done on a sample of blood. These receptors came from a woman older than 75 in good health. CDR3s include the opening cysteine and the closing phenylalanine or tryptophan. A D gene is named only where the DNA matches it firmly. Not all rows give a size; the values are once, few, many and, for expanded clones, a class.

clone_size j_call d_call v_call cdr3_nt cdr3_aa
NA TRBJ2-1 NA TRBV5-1 TGCGCCAGCAGCTCAGATTCCCCCGGGAGCGGGCCGAACTACAATGAGCAGTTCTTC CASSSDSPGSGPNYNEQFF
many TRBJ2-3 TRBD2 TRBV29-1 TGCAGCGTTGCCGGGATACTAGCGGGGAGCACAGATACGCAGTATTTT CSVAGILAGSTDTQYF
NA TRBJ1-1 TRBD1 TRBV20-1 TGCAGTGCTAGTCCGGGACAGACGAACACTGAAGCTTTCTTT CSASPGQTNTEAFF
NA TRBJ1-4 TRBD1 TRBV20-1 TGCAGTGCTAGTAATGGGACGGGACAGGGGTTGACTAATGAAAAACTGTTTTTT CSASNGTGQGLTNEKLFF
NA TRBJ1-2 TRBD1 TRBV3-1 TGTGCCAGCAGCCAAATGACAGGGGAGAAGGGAGGTGGCTACACCTTC CASSQMTGEKGGGYTF
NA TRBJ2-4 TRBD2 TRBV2 TGTGCCAGCAATCGGGCGGGAGGGTTCGACAAGCAGTACTTC CASNRAGGFDKQYF
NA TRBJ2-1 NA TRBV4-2 TGTGCCAGCAGCCAAGATGTGCTCCAGCGGGCGGCTGAGCAGTTCTTC CASSQDVLQRAAEQFF
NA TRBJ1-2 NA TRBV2 TGTGCCAGCAGAAATGACGGGGGAGGCTACACCTTC CASRNDGGGYTF
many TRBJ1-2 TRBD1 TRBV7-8 TGTGCCAGCAGCCTACACAGGGGAAACTATGGCTACACCTTC CASSLHRGNYGYTF
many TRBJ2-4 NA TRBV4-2 TGTGCCAGCAGCCATGGGGTGACAGGCCAATTGGGCATTCAGTACTTC CASSHGVTGQLGIQYF
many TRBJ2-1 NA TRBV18 TGTGCCAGCTCAAGGACTCCCCCCAGCTCCTACAATGAGCAGTTCTTC CASSRTPPSSYNEQFF
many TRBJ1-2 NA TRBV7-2 TGTGCCAGCAGCTTTAGGAACAGGGAGCAGGGCTACACCTTC CASSFRNREQGYTF
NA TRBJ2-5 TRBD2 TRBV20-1 TGCAGTGCCGCTGTCCAACGGACTAGTCGGACCCAGTACTTC CSAAVQRTSRTQYF
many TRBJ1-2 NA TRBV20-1 TGCAGTGCTGGTCAACAGGGCTACACCTTC CSAGQQGYTF
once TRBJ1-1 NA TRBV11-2 TGTGCCAGCAGCTCCCAGTACGGCAACACTGAAGCTTTCTTT CASSSQYGNTEAFF
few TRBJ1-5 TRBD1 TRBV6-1 TGTGCCAGCAGGGGGACAGGGGGTGTTCTCGATAGCAATCAGCCCCAGCATTTT CASRGTGGVLDSNQPQHF
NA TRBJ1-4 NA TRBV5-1 TGCGCCAGCAGCCCATACCTCGCAACTAATGAAAAACTGTTTTTT CASSPYLATNEKLFF
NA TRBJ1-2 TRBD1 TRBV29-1 TGCAGCGCCCTACAGGGGGTCGACTATGGCTACACCTTC CSALQGVDYGYTF
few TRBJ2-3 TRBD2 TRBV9 TGTGCCAGCAGCGTAGGGGGTAGCGGGGGCACAGATACGCAGTATTTT CASSVGGSGGTDTQYF
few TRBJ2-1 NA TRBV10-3 TGTGCCATCAGAGCTCGGGACAACTCCTACAATGAGCAGTTCTTC CAIRARDNSYNEQFF
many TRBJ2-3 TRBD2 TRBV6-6 TGTGCCAGCAGTCCCGGACTAGATCTCAGCACAGATACGCAGTATTTT CASSPGLDLSTDTQYF
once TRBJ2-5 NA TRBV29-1 TGCAGCGTTGGGAGGGGGAGTGAGACCCAGTACTTC CSVGRGSETQYF
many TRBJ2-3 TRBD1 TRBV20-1 TGCAGTGCTGGCTCCGGGACAGGGAACACAGATACGCAGTATTTT CSAGSGTGNTDTQYF
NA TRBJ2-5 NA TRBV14 TGTGCCAGCAGCCAAGATCGGGTGGAGGCAGAGACCCAGTACTTC CASSQDRVEAETQYF
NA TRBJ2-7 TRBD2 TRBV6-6 TGTGCCAGCAGTTACCCACAAAGCGGGGGGGTTCGTGGCGAGCAGTACTTC CASSYPQSGGVRGEQYF
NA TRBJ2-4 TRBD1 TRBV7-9 TGTGCCAGCAGCCCCGGGACAGGGATGACCAAAAACATTCAGTACTTC CASSPGTGMTKNIQYF
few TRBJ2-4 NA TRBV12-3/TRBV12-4 TGTGCCTTTACCGAGGGGGTGGCCAAAAACATTCAGTACTTC CAFTEGVAKNIQYF
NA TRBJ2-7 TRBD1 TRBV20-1 TGCAGTGCCGGGGACAGGGACTACGAGCAGTACTTC CSAGDRDYEQYF
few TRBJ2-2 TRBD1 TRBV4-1 TGCGCCAGCAGCCATTCCGTGGGCCTGACAGGGGTGAACACCGGGGAGCTGTTTTTT CASSHSVGLTGVNTGELFF
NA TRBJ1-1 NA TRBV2 TGTGCCAGCAGTGGAGCGTCGAGGACCACTGAAGCTTTCTTT CASSGASRTTEAFF
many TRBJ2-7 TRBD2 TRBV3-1 TGTGCCAGCAGCCAAGAAACGGGAGGGGGCTACGAGCAGTACTTC CASSQETGGGYEQYF
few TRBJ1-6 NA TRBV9 TGTGCCAGCAGCCCAGGTTGGGGGACGGGTAATTCACCCCTCCACTTT CASSPGWGTGNSPLHF
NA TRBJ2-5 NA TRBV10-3 TGTGCCATCAGATCTAGCGACCGGGAGACCCAGTACTTC CAIRSSDRETQYF
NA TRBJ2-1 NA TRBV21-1 TGTGCCAGCAGTGAAGCCAGCCCGGGACAGGGGTGTTACAATGAGCAGTTCTTC CASSEASPGQGCYNEQFF
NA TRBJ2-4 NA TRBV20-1 TGCAGTGCTAGAGGGACTCTCAAAAACATTCAGTACTTC CSARGTLKNIQYF
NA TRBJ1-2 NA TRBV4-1 TGCGCCAGCAGCCATGCCGGGACCTTAACGAGCTATGGCTACACCTTC CASSHAGTLTSYGYTF
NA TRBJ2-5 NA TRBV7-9 TGTGCCAGCAGCTCCGACGGGTCCCAAGAGACCCAGTACTTC CASSSDGSQETQYF
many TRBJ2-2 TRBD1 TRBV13 TGTGCCAGCAGCTCCGGGACAGGGGAGACCGGGGAGCTGTTTTTT CASSSGTGETGELFF
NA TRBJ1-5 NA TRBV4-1 TGCGCCAGTAGCCAATTAATCGGACAAATGAGCAATCAGCCCCAGCATTTT CASSQLIGQMSNQPQHF
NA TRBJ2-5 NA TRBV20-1 TGCAGTGCTAGATCCCCCATCGGGCAAGAGACCCAGTACTTC CSARSPIGQETQYF
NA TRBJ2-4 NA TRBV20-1 TGCAGTGCTGGACGCCCCGGAAACATTCAGTACTTC CSAGRPGNIQYF
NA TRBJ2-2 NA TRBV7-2 TGTGCCAGCAGCTTACGTAGCGGAACCACCGGGGAGCTGTTTTTT CASSLRSGTTGELFF
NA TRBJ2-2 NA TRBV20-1 TGCAGTGCTAGAGCCACCGGGACGGCCCCCGGGGAGCTGTTTTTT CSARATGTAPGELFF
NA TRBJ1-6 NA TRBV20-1 TGCAGTGCTAGAGACCAGGACGGCTCACCCCTCCACTTT CSARDQDGSPLHF
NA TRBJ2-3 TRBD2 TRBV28 TGTGCCAGCCCGCCGGAAGGGACTAGCGGGGGCACAGATACGCAGTATTTT CASPPEGTSGGTDTQYF
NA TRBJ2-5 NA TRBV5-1 TGCGCCAGCAGCCTTCAGAGGGGAGCGCGGGAGACCCAGTACTTC CASSLQRGARETQYF
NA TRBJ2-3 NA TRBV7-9 TGTGCCAGCAGCTCCGAGATAAGCACAGATACGCAGTATTTT CASSSEISTDTQYF
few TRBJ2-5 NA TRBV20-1 TGCAGTGCTCGCCGTCGGGGAGGGGGGCAAGAGACCCAGTACTTC CSARRRGGGQETQYF
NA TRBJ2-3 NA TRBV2 TGTGCCAGCAGTCCAGGACGGGATCTTTTTGATACGCAGTATTTT CASSPGRDLFDTQYF
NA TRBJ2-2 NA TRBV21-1 TGTGCCAGCAGCAAAGCGCCCAGGTCAGACACCGGGGAGCTGTTTTTT CASSKAPRSDTGELFF
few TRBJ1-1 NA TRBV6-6 TGTGCCAGCAGTTACGACACTGAAGCTTTCTTT CASSYDTEAFF
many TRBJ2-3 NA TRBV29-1 TGCAGCTTTTCCTCGGGCACGCAGTATTTT CSFSSGTQYF
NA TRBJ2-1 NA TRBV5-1 TGCGCCAGCGGAAAGCCAGGTAATGAGCAGTTCTTC CASGKPGNEQFF
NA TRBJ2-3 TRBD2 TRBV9 TGTGCCAGCAGCCCTCGACAAGGGCGGGAGACAGATACGCAGTATTTT CASSPRQGRETDTQYF
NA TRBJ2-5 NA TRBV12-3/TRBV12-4 TGTGCCAGCAGTAACCCCGGGCCGCATGAGGAGACCCAGTACTTC CASSNPGPHEETQYF
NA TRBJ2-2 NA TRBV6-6 TGTGCCAGCAGTAATCCGGGACGAGAGACTCCCGGGGAGCTGTTTTTT CASSNPGRETPGELFF
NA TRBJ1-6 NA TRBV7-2 TGTGCCAGCAGCTCAAGACAGCGGGGTTCACCCCTCCACTTT CASSSRQRGSPLHF
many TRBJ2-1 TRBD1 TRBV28 TGTGCCAGCTCCTTAGGGGGACAGAACAATGAGCAGTTCTTC CASSLGGQNNEQFF
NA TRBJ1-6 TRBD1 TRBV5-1 TGCGCCAGCAGCAGGGGACAGGGGGCAGGTTCACCCCTCCACTTT CASSRGQGAGSPLHF